This T cell receptor (beta chain) was identified during a study of T cell repertoires in cytomegalovirus infection. On the study more broadly: HLA-C-restricted CMV epitopes, recently identified, and well-studied HLA-B-restricted ones were used by the study.

TCRdb independently ran MiXCR on the reads; one entry per CDR3 protein. The repertoire includes about a million distinct CDR3 sequences, roughly 31% of them detected once, and 13% sits in the top ten. V dropped 4 bases and J dropped 3 bases, with 7 bases sitting between them. The CDR3 is 12 residues long. Germline-derived CDR1 and CDR2 are SEHNR and FQNEAQ (reference sequence). This clonotype came up many times. Antigen: not known. This TCR was sampled from a human donor in good health (CMV status not recorded). Some clones in this sample may be carry-over from other donors' samples. The sequenced sample was cultured CD8+ T cells from PBMCs, obtained from culture after CMV antigen stimulation. The gene calls are TRBV7-9 and TRBJ2-7; no clear D. Here the CDR3 reads CASSSTFYEQYF. The CDR3 DNA follows: TGTGCCAGCAGCTCTACTTTCTACGAGCAGTACTTC.